These T cell receptor beta chains were read from a single sample in a study of human T cells and chemical hapten exposure. A single record per CDR3 protein comes from TCRdb applying MiXCR to the RACE reads. The table has more than 250,000 distinct CDR3 sequences, approximately 8% seen once; the top ten hold roughly 1.2%. The specimen was whole blood, collected in connection with sensitization to the hapten diphenylcyclopropenone (DPC). The receptors here all came from a young man with alopecia areata. Some clones in this sample may be carry-over from other donors' samples. Both conserved end residues are part of each CDR3. The order of the fields is V gene, clone size, J gene, D gene, CDR3 DNA, CDR3 protein. A D gene is named only where the DNA matches it firmly. Clone size appears in some rows only: once, few, many, or a class for an expanded clone.

v_call: TRBV19; clone_size: -; j_call: TRBJ2-4; d_call: -; cdr3_nt: TGTGCCAGTAGTATAGAGCCCTCCGGGACATTGGGAGCCAAAAACATTCAGTACTTC; cdr3_aa: CASSIEPSGTLGAKNIQYF
v_call: TRBV11-2; clone_size: few; j_call: TRBJ2-1; d_call: -; cdr3_nt: TGTGCCAGCAGCTTAGCCAGTGGCAAAGTCCATGAGCAGTTCTTC; cdr3_aa: CASSLASGKVHEQFF
v_call: TRBV4-3; clone_size: many; j_call: TRBJ2-7; d_call: TRBD1; cdr3_nt: TGCGCCAGCAGCCAAGGAGGAGCCGGGACAGGAAGATACGAGCAGTACTTC; cdr3_aa: CASSQGGAGTGRYEQYF
v_call: TRBV5-1; clone_size: few; j_call: TRBJ2-5; d_call: TRBD2; cdr3_nt: TGCGCCAGCAGCCGAACCTCTAGCGGGGGGCAAGAGACCCAGTACTTC; cdr3_aa: CASSRTSSGGQETQYF
v_call: TRBV7-2; clone_size: few; j_call: TRBJ1-1; d_call: -; cdr3_nt: TGTGCCATCATTGGGCAGGCTAACACTGAAGCTTTCTTT; cdr3_aa: CAIIGQANTEAFF
v_call: TRBV28; clone_size: many; j_call: TRBJ2-3; d_call: TRBD1; cdr3_nt: TGTGCCTCCGTGGACAGGGAGGTTAGCACAGATACGCAGTATTTT; cdr3_aa: CASVDREVSTDTQYF
v_call: TRBV12-3/TRBV12-4; clone_size: few; j_call: TRBJ1-3; d_call: -; cdr3_nt: TGTGCCAGCAATGGACAGTTCTCTGGAAACACCATATATTTT; cdr3_aa: CASNGQFSGNTIYF
v_call: TRBV6-2/TRBV6-3; clone_size: many; j_call: TRBJ1-1; d_call: -; cdr3_nt: TGTGCCAGCAGTGAGGAGGGAGAGAACACTGAAGCTTTCTTT; cdr3_aa: CASSEEGENTEAFF
v_call: TRBV25-1; clone_size: many; j_call: TRBJ2-7; d_call: -; cdr3_nt: TGTGCCAGCAGTGAATATGGGGGTATCGGGGTTTTGAGGGAGCAGTACTTC; cdr3_aa: CASSEYGGIGVLREQYF
v_call: TRBV20-1; clone_size: -; j_call: TRBJ1-1; d_call: -; cdr3_nt: TGCAGTGCTAGACCTGGACAGCCTGAAGCTTTCTTT; cdr3_aa: CSARPGQPEAFF
v_call: TRBV5-5; clone_size: few; j_call: TRBJ1-4; d_call: TRBD1; cdr3_nt: TGTGCCAGCAACGTCCGGACAGGGACCAGGAGTACTAATGAAAAACTGTTTTTT; cdr3_aa: CASNVRTGTRSTNEKLFF
v_call: TRBV20-1; clone_size: few; j_call: TRBJ1-3; d_call: -; cdr3_nt: TGCAGTGCTAGGGGCGGTTCTAGCTCTGGAAACACCATATATTTT; cdr3_aa: CSARGGSSSGNTIYF
v_call: TRBV6-2/TRBV6-3; clone_size: many; j_call: TRBJ2-3; d_call: TRBD2; cdr3_nt: TGTGCCAGCAAGGTGGCAGGAAGCGGGGGAACAGATACGCAGTATTTT; cdr3_aa: CASKVAGSGGTDTQYF
v_call: TRBV5-1; clone_size: few; j_call: TRBJ2-3; d_call: -; cdr3_nt: TGCGCCAGCAGCGCTACTCATGCAGGGGCGCCTTCCGATACGCAGTATTTT; cdr3_aa: CASSATHAGAPSDTQYF
v_call: TRBV5-1; clone_size: -; j_call: TRBJ2-7; d_call: -; cdr3_nt: TGCGCCAGCAGCTCTACAGGGTCAGGGAGCTCCTACGAGCAGTACTTC; cdr3_aa: CASSSTGSGSSYEQYF
v_call: TRBV20-1; clone_size: few; j_call: TRBJ1-5; d_call: -; cdr3_nt: TGCAGTGCTAGAGACCCCAATCAGCCCCAGCATTTT; cdr3_aa: CSARDPNQPQHF
v_call: TRBV7-3; clone_size: few; j_call: TRBJ2-3; d_call: -; cdr3_nt: TGTGCCAGCAGCCTGCACCGGGCGCAGGGCACAGATACGCAGTATTTT; cdr3_aa: CASSLHRAQGTDTQYF
v_call: TRBV3-1; clone_size: -; j_call: TRBJ2-3; d_call: TRBD2; cdr3_nt: TGTGCCAGCAGCCAAGATTCTAGCGGGCGTACGCAGTATTTT; cdr3_aa: CASSQDSSGRTQYF
v_call: TRBV10-2; clone_size: many; j_call: TRBJ1-2; d_call: TRBD1; cdr3_nt: TGCGCCAGCAGCCCGGGACAGGGTGGCTACACCTTC; cdr3_aa: CASSPGQGGYTF
v_call: TRBV11-2; clone_size: few; j_call: TRBJ2-1; d_call: TRBD2; cdr3_nt: TGTGCCAGCAGCTTCCGCGGGGGGCTCAGTAGTGATGAGCAGTTCTTC; cdr3_aa: CASSFRGGLSSDEQFF
v_call: TRBV18; clone_size: -; j_call: TRBJ2-4; d_call: -; cdr3_nt: TGTGCCAGCTCACCGTTTTACGGCTCTGCCAAAAACATTCAGTACTTC; cdr3_aa: CASSPFYGSAKNIQYF
v_call: TRBV5-1; clone_size: few; j_call: TRBJ1-2; d_call: -; cdr3_nt: TGCGCCAGCAGGACAGAGCTAAACTATGGCTACACCTTC; cdr3_aa: CASRTELNYGYTF
v_call: TRBV3-1; clone_size: -; j_call: TRBJ2-1; d_call: TRBD2; cdr3_nt: TGTGCCAGCAGCCAACAAGCGGGGGGGCACAATGAGCAGTTCTTC; cdr3_aa: CASSQQAGGHNEQFF
v_call: TRBV10-3; clone_size: -; j_call: TRBJ1-1; d_call: -; cdr3_nt: TGTGCCATCAGTGGCCAGGGAAAGGACACTGAAGCTTTCTTT; cdr3_aa: CAISGQGKDTEAFF
v_call: TRBV7-2; clone_size: -; j_call: TRBJ1-1; d_call: -; cdr3_nt: TGTGCCAGCAGCTTCAGTCATCAGGAGGCTTTCTTT; cdr3_aa: CASSFSHQEAFF
v_call: TRBV7-3; clone_size: few; j_call: TRBJ1-1; d_call: -; cdr3_nt: TGTGCCAGCAGCTTATACGGGGATGGACACACTGAAGCTTTCTTT; cdr3_aa: CASSLYGDGHTEAFF
v_call: TRBV29-1; clone_size: few; j_call: TRBJ2-3; d_call: -; cdr3_nt: TGCAGCGTCACAAACCCCGACATTACAGATACGCAGTATTTT; cdr3_aa: CSVTNPDITDTQYF
v_call: TRBV10-3; clone_size: few; j_call: TRBJ2-4; d_call: -; cdr3_nt: TGTGCCATCAGTGAGTCAAGCGAACTAGCCAAAAACATTCAGTACTTC; cdr3_aa: CAISESSELAKNIQYF
v_call: TRBV12-3/TRBV12-4; clone_size: many; j_call: TRBJ2-2; d_call: -; cdr3_nt: TGTGCCAGCAGTACATTCGGGACCGGGGAGCTGTTTTTT; cdr3_aa: CASSTFGTGELFF
v_call: TRBV7-2; clone_size: few; j_call: TRBJ2-1; d_call: -; cdr3_nt: TGTGCCAGCAGCTCCCACGGCGGGCCTATTTACAATGAGCAGTTCTTC; cdr3_aa: CASSSHGGPIYNEQFF
v_call: TRBV23-1; clone_size: -; j_call: TRBJ1-3; d_call: -; cdr3_nt: TGCGCCAGCAGTCACCTGAGTGACAAGTCCTCTGGAAACACCATATATTTT; cdr3_aa: CASSHLSDKSSGNTIYF
v_call: TRBV11-2; clone_size: -; j_call: TRBJ2-3; d_call: -; cdr3_nt: TGTGCCAGCAGCTCCCCCCACGGTCTTCAAACACACACAGATACGCAGTATTTT; cdr3_aa: CASSSPHGLQTHTDTQYF
v_call: TRBV29-1; clone_size: few; j_call: TRBJ2-1; d_call: -; cdr3_nt: TGCAGCGTGAATTCCGATGGGGGGTACAATGAGCAGTTCTTC; cdr3_aa: CSVNSDGGYNEQFF
v_call: TRBV29-1; clone_size: few; j_call: TRBJ2-5; d_call: TRBD1; cdr3_nt: TGCAGCGTCGGGGGACAGGCCCAAGGGACCCAGTACTTC; cdr3_aa: CSVGGQAQGTQYF
v_call: TRBV27; clone_size: -; j_call: TRBJ2-7; d_call: TRBD2; cdr3_nt: TGTGCCAGCAGTTTACTTGGACTAGCGGGGGGGCACTACGAGCAGTACTTC; cdr3_aa: CASSLLGLAGGHYEQYF
v_call: TRBV6-2/TRBV6-3; clone_size: few; j_call: TRBJ2-7; d_call: -; cdr3_nt: TGTGCCAGCAGTTACATCGGGACGGAAATCTACGAGCAGTACTTC; cdr3_aa: CASSYIGTEIYEQYF
v_call: TRBV5-1; clone_size: few; j_call: TRBJ2-7; d_call: TRBD2; cdr3_nt: TGCGCCAGCAGCTCCCCTCGCGGGGGGCCCTACGAGCAGTACTTC; cdr3_aa: CASSSPRGGPYEQYF
v_call: TRBV5-6; clone_size: -; j_call: TRBJ2-5; d_call: -; cdr3_nt: TGTGCCAGCAGCTTTATTGGGGAAGTCCGGGAGCAAGAGACCCAGTACTTC; cdr3_aa: CASSFIGEVREQETQYF
v_call: TRBV2; clone_size: -; j_call: TRBJ2-3; d_call: -; cdr3_nt: TGTGCCAGCAGTGAATCGGGCTTCCTGGGGAGCCCAGATACGCAGTATTTT; cdr3_aa: CASSESGFLGSPDTQYF
v_call: TRBV7-9; clone_size: many; j_call: TRBJ2-5; d_call: TRBD2; cdr3_nt: TGTGCCGGGGAGACTAGCGGGGGCCAGAAGACCCAGTACTTC; cdr3_aa: CAGETSGGQKTQYF
v_call: TRBV6-1; clone_size: -; j_call: TRBJ1-1; d_call: -; cdr3_nt: TGTGCCAGCAGTGTATTTCCGGGGATCACTGAAGCTTTCTTT; cdr3_aa: CASSVFPGITEAFF
v_call: TRBV11-2; clone_size: -; j_call: TRBJ2-4; d_call: -; cdr3_nt: TGTGCCAGCAGCTCCACACCGACAGGCAACAAAAACATTCAGTACTTC; cdr3_aa: CASSSTPTGNKNIQYF
v_call: TRBV20-1; clone_size: many; j_call: TRBJ1-4; d_call: TRBD1; cdr3_nt: TGCAGTGCTCCTGAGGGCAGGGGGGGAGAAAAACTGTTTTTT; cdr3_aa: CSAPEGRGGEKLFF
v_call: TRBV6-2/TRBV6-3; clone_size: few; j_call: TRBJ2-5; d_call: -; cdr3_nt: TGTGCCAGCAACCAATTACAGGGAGTTCAAGGGACCCAGTACTTC; cdr3_aa: CASNQLQGVQGTQYF
v_call: TRBV6-2/TRBV6-3; clone_size: few; j_call: TRBJ2-1; d_call: TRBD1; cdr3_nt: TGTGCCAGCAGTCCTCACCGGGACAGGGGGCGAAATGAGCAGTTCTTC; cdr3_aa: CASSPHRDRGRNEQFF
v_call: TRBV5-1; clone_size: few; j_call: TRBJ1-1; d_call: -; cdr3_nt: TGCGCCAGCAGCGGTCCGGGACAAGGGTTGAACACTGAAGCTTTCTTT; cdr3_aa: CASSGPGQGLNTEAFF
v_call: TRBV7-9; clone_size: -; j_call: TRBJ2-5; d_call: TRBD1; cdr3_nt: TGTGCCAGCAGCTTAGCTCCAGGGGGCTCGGGAGAGACCCAGTACTTC; cdr3_aa: CASSLAPGGSGETQYF